This entry describes one T cell receptor (beta chain). The data are from a study of blood T cells in healthy people across ages. V lost 7 bases to trimming and J lost 4 bases, with 11 bases between them. This CDR3 spans 12 amino acids. The germline CDR1 and CDR2 sequences are MNHEY and SVGEGT. A second about 6 to 12 cycle PCR used barcoded and J-beta primers. Each CDR3 protein gets one entry after TCRdb re-called the 5' RACE reads with MiXCR. The top ten clones hold about 32% of a sample with fewer than 700,000 distinct CDR3 sequences, around two fifths of them seen once. Sequencing was performed on blood. The sequence came from an elderly man in good health. The chain recombines TRBV6-2 or TRBV6-3 with TRBJ2-7; unclear D gene. The CDR3 DNA reads as TGTGCCAGCACCGAAATAGGGTACGAGCAGTACTTC. This sequence encodes CASTEIGYEQYF.